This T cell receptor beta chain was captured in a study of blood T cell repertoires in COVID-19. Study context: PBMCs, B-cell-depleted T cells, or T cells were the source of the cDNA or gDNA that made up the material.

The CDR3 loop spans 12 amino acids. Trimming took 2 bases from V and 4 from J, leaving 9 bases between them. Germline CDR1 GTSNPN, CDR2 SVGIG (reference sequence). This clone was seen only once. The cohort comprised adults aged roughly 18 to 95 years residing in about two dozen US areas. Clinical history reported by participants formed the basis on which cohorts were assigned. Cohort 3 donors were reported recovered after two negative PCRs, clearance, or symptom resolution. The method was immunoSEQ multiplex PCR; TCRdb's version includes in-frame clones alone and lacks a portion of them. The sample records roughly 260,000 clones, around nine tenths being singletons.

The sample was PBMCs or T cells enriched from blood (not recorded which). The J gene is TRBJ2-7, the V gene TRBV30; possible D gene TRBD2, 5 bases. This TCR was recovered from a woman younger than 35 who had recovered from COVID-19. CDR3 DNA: TGTGCCTGGAGTTTGGGCGGGTACGAGCAGTACTTC. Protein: CAWSLGGYEQYF.